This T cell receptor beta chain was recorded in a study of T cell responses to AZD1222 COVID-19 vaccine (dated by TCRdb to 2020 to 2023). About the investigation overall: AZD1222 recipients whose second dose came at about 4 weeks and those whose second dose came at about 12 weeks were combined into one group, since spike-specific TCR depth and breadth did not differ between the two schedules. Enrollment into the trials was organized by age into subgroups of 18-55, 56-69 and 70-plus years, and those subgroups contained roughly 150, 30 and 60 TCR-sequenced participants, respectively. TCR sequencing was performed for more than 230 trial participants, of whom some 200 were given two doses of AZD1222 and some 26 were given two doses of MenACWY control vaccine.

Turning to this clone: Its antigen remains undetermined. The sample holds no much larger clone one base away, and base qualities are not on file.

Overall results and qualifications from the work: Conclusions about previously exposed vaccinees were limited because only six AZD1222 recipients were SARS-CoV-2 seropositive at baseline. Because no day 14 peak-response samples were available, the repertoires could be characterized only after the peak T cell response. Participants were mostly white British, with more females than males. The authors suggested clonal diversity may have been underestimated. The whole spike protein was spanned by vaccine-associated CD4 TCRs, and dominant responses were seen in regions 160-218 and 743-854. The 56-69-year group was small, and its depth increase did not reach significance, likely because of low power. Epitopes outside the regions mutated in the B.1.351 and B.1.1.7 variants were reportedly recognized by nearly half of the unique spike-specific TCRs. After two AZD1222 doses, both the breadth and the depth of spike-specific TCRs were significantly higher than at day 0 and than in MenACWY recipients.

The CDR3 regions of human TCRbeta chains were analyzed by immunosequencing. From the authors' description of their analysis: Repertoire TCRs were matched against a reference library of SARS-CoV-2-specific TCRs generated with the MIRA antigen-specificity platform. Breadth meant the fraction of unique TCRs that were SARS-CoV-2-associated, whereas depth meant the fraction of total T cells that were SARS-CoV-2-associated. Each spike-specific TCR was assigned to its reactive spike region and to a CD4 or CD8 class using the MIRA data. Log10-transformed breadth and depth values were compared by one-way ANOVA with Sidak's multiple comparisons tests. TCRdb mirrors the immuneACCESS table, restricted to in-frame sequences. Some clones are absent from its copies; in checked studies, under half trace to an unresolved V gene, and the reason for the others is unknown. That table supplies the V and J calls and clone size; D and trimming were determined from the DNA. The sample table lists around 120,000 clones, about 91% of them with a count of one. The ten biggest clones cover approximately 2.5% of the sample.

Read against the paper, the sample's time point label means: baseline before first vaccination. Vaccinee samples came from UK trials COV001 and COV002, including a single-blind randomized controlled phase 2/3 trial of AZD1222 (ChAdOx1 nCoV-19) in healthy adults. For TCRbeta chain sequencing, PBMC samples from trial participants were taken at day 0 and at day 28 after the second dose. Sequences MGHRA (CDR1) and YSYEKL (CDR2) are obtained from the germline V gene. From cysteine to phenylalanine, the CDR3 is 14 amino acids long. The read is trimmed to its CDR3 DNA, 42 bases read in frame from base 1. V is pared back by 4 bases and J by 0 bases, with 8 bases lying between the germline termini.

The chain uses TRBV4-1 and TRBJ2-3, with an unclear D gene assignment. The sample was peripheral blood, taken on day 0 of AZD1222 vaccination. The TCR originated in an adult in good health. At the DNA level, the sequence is TGCGCCAGCAGCCCTTTCCATAGCACAGATACGCAGTATTTT. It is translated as CASSPFHSTDTQYF.